The 8 T cell receptor beta chains below come from one sample, sequenced in a study of blood T cells in healthy people across ages. The second PCR ran about 6 to 11 cycles with a sample-barcoded 5' primer and J-beta primers. TCRdb fed the 5' RACE reads into MiXCR, producing one record per CDR3 protein. The repertoire includes around 900,000 distinct CDR3 sequences, 51% of them detected once, and 20% to 25% sits in the top ten. The sequenced material came from blood. All receptors come from a woman aged 55-69 years in good health.

This clonotype has more than one count but fewer than ten. The genes are TRBV7-9 and TRBJ1-6; D remains ambiguous. The germline V gene encodes CDR1 SEHNR and CDR2 FQNEAQ (reference sequence). There are 14 residues in the CDR3. V gave up 5 bases and J gave up 0 bases, with 5 bases separating them. The DNA for the CDR3 is TGTGCCAGCAGCCCTACCTCCTATAATTCACCCCTCCACTTT. Its translation: CASSPTSYNSPLHF.

Only a few counts were recorded for this clonotype. The chain recombines TRBV4-3 with TRBJ1-5; D is unresolved. This CDR3 region has 15 residues. Germline V gives CDR1 LGHNA, CDR2 YSLEER. V was trimmed by 0 bases and J by 5 bases, leaving 11 bases between them. The CDR3 nucleotides are TGCGCCAGCAGCCAAGAGCTCAGGTCGGATCAGCCCCAGCATTTT. This sequence encodes CASSQELRSDQPQHF.

The chain joins TRBV5-4 to TRBJ2-5; D gene uncertain. Germline values: CDR1 SGHNT, CDR2 YYREEE (reference sequence). CDR3 length equals 12 residues. Trimming stripped 10 bases from V and 1 base from J, with 11 bases between. CDR3 in DNA: TGTGCCCAATCCAGCGCCCAAGAGACCCAGTACTTC. It encodes CAQSSAQETQYF.

J is TRBJ2-5 and V is TRBV28; possibly TRBD1 or TRBD2 for D (6 bases each). The CDR3 sequence is 15 residues long. Germline CDR1 and CDR2: MDHEN and SYDVKM. The V end lost 6 bases, the J end lost 2 bases, and 16 bases lay between the germline ends. This CDR3 reads CASRGLGAGQETQYF. The CDR3 coding sequence is TGTGCCAGCAGAGGTTTGGGGGCGGGGCAAGAGACCCAGTACTTC.

The chain employs TRBV5-1 and TRBJ2-1; 9 bases match TRBD2. Germline V CDR1 and CDR2: SGHRS, YFSETQ. Germline trimming cut 3 bases from V and 12 bases from J; bases unmatched to any gene: 10. The CDR3 consists of 14 residues. The CDR3 DNA sequence: TGCGCCAGCAGCTCCGGGACTAGCTTGGACGGGCAGTTCTTC. The encoded protein is CASSSGTSLDGQFF.

The J gene is TRBJ1-4, the V gene TRBV6-4; no firm D call. The CDR3 length is 18 residues. Germline V gene data show CDR1 as MRHNA and CDR2 as SNTAGT. The ends were cut back, 4 bases at V and 0 bases at J, with 18 bases in the middle. CDR3 nucleotide sequence: TGTGCCAGCAGTGCGGGCATTACAGCCTCTGCAACTAATGAAAAACTGTTTTTT. The encoded protein is CASSAGITASATNEKLFF.

This chain connects TRBV20-1 to TRBJ2-2, with D uncertain. Trimming cost V 0 bases and J 1 base, with 9 bases left between them. The CDR3 totals 15 residues. From germline, CDR1 is DFQATT and CDR2 SNEGSKA (reference sequence). The CDR3, as DNA: TGCAGTGCTAGAGATCCCCGGCAGAACACCGGGGAGCTGTTTTTT. Its translation: CSARDPRQNTGELFF.

The V gene is TRBV14, the J gene TRBJ2-1, with a weak D call TRBD2 (5 bases). V was pared by 4 bases and J by 1 base, with 23 bases between. CDR3 size: 19 residues. The germline V gene encodes CDR1 SGHDN and CDR2 FVKESK. In DNA form, the CDR3 reads TGTGCCAGCAGCCCGCAGAAGGGTATCCCGGGAATATCCTACAATGAGCAGTTCTTC. Translating it yields CASSPQKGIPGISYNEQFF. Looking up the rest from reference TRBV14 and TRBJ2-1 gives the full variable domain: EAGVTQFPSHSVIEKGQTVTLRCDPISGHDNLYWYRRVMGKEIKFLLHFVKESKQDESGMPNNRFLAERTGGTYSTLKVQPAELEDSGVYFCASSPQKGIPGISYNEQFFGPGTRLTVL.